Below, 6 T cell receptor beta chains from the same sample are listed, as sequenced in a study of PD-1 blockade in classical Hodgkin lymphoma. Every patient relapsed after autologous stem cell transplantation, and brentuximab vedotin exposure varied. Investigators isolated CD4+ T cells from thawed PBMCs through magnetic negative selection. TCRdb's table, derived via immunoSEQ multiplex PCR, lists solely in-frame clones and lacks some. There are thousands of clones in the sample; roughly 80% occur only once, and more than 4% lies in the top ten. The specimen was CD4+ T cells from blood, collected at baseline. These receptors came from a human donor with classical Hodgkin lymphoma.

DNA for the CDR3: TGTGCCAGCAGCTTAGATAACAGGTTCACTGAAGCTTTCTTT. It encodes CASSLDNRFTEAFF. This chain uses TRBV7-2 with TRBJ1-1; the D gene is possibly TRBD1 (5 bases). CDR1 SGHTA and CDR2 FQGNSA come from the germline V gene. V lost 1 base, J lost 4 bases, and 10 bases lay in between. This CDR3 spans 14 amino acids.

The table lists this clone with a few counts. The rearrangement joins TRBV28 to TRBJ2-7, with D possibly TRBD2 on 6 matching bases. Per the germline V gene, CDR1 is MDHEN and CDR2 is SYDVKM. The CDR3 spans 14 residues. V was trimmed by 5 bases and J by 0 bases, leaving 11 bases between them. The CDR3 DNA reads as TGTGCCAGCAGTCAGGGCGGGGTCTCCTACGAGCAGTACGTC. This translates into CASSQGGVSYEQYV.

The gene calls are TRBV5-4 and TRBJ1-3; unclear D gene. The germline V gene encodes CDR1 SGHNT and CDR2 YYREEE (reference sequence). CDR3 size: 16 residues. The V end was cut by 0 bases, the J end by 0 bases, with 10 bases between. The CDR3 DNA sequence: TGTGCCAGCAGCTTGGCAGGCCCTCTCTCTGGAAACACCATATATTTT. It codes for CASSLAGPLSGNTIYF.

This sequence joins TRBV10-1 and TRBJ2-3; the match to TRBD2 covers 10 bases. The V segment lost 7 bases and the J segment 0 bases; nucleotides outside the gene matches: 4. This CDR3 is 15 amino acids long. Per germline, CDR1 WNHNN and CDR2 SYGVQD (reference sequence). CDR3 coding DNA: TGCGCCAGCACTGTGGGACTAGCGAGCACAGATACGCAGTATTTT. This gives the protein CASTVGLASTDTQYF.

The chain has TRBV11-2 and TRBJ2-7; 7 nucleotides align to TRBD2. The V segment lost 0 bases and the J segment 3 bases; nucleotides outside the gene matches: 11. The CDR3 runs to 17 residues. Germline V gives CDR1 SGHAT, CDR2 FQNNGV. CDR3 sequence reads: CASSLDPRQGGVYEQYF. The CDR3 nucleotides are TGTGCCAGCAGCTTAGATCCCAGGCAGGGAGGGGTCTACGAGCAGTACTTC.

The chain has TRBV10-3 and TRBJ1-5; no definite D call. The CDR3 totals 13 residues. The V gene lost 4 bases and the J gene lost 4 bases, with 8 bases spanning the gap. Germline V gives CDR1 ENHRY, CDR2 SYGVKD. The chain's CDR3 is CAISVVGNQPQHF. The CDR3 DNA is TGTGCCATCAGTGTGGTCGGGAATCAGCCCCAGCATTTT.